This T cell receptor (beta chain) was profiled in a study of memory CD4+ T cells and cytomegalovirus serostatus. At the level of the study: This sample comes from healthy Belgian adults, roughly nine CMV seropositive, approximately 24 seronegative.

Germline CDR1 MDHEN, CDR2 SYDVKM. The CDR3 contains 12 residues. V was clipped by 8 bases and J by 1 base, with 6 bases between them. Single viable CD3+CD4+CD8-CD45RO+ cells were sorted as the memory CD4+ T cells. This clone was seen a few times. In the original processing: Out-of-frame sequences were removed, leaving a few million distinct TCRbeta sequences. Sequencing used immunoSEQ multiplex PCR; TCRdb keeps in-frame clones, though not all of them. V and J calls and clone size are as listed in that table; D and trimming were resolved from the DNA. The sample records about 82,000 clones, 65% to 85% being singletons.

The clonotype was recovered from an adult in good health and CMV-seronegative. This chain links TRBV28 with TRBJ1-5; D is undetermined. The sequencing sample was made of memory CD4+ T cells from blood. The CDR3 sequence: CASYVSNQPQHF. For the CDR3, the DNA is TGTGCCAGCTACGTGAGCAATCAGCCCCAGCATTTT. The variable domain in full, completed from reference TRBV28 and TRBJ1-5, reads DVKVTQSSRYLVKRTGEKVFLECVQDMDHENMFWYRQDPGLGLRLIYFSYDVKMKEKGDIPEGYSVSREKKERFSLILESASTNQTSMYLCASYVSNQPQHFGDGTRLSIL.